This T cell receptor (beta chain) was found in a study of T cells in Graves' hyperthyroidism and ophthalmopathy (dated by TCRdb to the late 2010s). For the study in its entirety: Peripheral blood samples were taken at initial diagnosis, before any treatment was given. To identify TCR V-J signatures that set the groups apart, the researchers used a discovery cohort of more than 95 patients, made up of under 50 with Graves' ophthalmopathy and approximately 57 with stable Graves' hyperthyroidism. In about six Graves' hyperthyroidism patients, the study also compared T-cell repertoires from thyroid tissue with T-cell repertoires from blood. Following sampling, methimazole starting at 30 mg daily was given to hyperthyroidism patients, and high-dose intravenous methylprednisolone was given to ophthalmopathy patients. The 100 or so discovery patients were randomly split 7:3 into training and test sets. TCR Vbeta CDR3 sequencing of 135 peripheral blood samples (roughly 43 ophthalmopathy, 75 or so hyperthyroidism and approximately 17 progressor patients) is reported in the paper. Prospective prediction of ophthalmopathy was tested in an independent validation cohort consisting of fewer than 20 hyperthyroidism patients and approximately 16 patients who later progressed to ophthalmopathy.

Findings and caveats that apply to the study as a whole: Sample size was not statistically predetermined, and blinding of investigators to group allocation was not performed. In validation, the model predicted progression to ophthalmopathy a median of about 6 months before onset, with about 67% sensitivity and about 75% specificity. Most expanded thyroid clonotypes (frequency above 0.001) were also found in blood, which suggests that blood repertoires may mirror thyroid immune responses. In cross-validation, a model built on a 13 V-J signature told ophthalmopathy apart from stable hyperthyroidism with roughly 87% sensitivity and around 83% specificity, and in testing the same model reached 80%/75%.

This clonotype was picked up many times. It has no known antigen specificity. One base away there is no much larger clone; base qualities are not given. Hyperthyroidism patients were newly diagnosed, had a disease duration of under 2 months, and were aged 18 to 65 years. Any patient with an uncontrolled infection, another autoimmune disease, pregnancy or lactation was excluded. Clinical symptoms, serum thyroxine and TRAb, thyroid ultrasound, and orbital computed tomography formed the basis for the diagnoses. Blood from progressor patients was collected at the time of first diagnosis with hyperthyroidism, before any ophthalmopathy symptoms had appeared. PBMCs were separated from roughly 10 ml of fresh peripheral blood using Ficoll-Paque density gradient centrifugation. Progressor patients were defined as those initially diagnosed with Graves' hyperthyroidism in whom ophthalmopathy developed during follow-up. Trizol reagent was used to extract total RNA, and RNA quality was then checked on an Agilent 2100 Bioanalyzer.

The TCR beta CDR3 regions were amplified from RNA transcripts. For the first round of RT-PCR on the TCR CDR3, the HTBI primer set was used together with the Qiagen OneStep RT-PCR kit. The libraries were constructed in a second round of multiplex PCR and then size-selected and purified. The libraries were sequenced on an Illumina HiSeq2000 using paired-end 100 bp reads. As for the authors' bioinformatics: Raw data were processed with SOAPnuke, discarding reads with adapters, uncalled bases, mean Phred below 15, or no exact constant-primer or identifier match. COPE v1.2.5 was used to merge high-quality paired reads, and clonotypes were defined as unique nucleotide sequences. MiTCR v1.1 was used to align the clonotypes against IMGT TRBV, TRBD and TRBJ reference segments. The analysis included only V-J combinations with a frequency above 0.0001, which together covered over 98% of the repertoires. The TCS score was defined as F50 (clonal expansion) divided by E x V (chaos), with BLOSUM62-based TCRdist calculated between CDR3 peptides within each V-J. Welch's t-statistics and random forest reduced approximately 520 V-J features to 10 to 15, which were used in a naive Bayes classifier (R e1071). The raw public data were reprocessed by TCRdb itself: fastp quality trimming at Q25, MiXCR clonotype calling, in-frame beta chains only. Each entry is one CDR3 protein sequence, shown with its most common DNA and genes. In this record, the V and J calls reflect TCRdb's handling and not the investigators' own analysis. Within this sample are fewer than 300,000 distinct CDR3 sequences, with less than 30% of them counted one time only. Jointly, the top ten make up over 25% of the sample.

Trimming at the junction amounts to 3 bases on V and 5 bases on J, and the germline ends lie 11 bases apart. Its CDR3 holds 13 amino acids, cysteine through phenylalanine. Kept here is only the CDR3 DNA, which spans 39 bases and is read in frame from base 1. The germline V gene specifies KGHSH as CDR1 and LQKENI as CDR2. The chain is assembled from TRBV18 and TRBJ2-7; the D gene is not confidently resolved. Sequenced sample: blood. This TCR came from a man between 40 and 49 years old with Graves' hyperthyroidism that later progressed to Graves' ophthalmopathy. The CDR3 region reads CASSPIEFHEQYF. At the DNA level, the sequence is TGTGCCAGCTCACCGATCGAGTTTCACGAGCAGTACTTC.